One sample yielded the 4 T cell receptor beta chains listed below, sequenced in a study of shared clonotypes between healthy human individuals. Using immunoSEQ multiplex PCR, the repertoire was profiled, and TCRdb retains in-frame clones only, with some absent. The sample yields roughly 170,000 clones, about 68% seen once. The sequencing sample was made of memory CD4+ T cells sorted from blood. Subset: CD45RA-negative fraction. The receptors originated from a young man in good health.

This clone was seen only a few times. The chain carries TRBV11-2 and TRBJ1-5, with D possibly matching TRBD1 (6 bases). The CDR3 totals 16 residues. Trimming pared 1 base from V and 1 base from J, leaving 11 bases between. Germline assignment: CDR1 SGHAT and CDR2 FQNNGV. The chain's CDR3 is CASSLGQGSSNQPQHF. The CDR3 coding sequence is TGTGCCAGCAGCTTAGGCCAGGGGTCGAGCAATCAGCCCCAGCATTTT.

This chain links TRBV11-2 with TRBJ2-3, with 9 bases identical to TRBD1. Trimming cost V 5 bases and J 5 bases; bases outside gene matches: 2. The CDR3 has 13 residues. Germline-derived CDR1 and CDR2 are SGHAT and FQNNGV. CDR3 sequence reads: CASSRDRVDTQYF. The DNA for the CDR3 is TGTGCCAGCAGCCGGGACAGGGTAGATACGCAGTATTTT. The entire variable domain, with the rest obtained from reference TRBV11-2 and TRBJ2-3, is as follows: EAGVAQSPRYKIIEKRQSVAFWCNPISGHATLYWYQQILGQGPKLLIQFQNNGVVDDSQLPKDRFSAERLKGVDSTLKIQPAKLEDSAVYLCASSRDRVDTQYFGPGTRLTVL.

In its sample, this clone was seen a few times. The chain combines TRBV5-1 with TRBJ2-3; no firm D call. Germline lookup yields CDR1 SGHRS and CDR2 YFSETQ. Trimming stripped 3 bases from V and 6 bases from J, with 8 bases between. The CDR3 extends over 12 amino acids. DNA of the CDR3: TGCGCCAGCAGCTCTACATCCGATACGCAGTATTTT. It specifies CASSSTSDTQYF.

V and J are TRBV28 and TRBJ2-3; TRBD1 agrees at 8 bases. From germline, CDR1 is MDHEN and CDR2 SYDVKM. The junction had 12 bases not matched to a gene; V was cut back by 6 bases and J by 4 bases. The CDR3 is 16 amino acids. CDR3 in DNA: TGTGCCAGCAGGGACGACAGGGGTTTGGGTGCAGATACGCAGTATTTT. Protein: CASRDDRGLGADTQYF.